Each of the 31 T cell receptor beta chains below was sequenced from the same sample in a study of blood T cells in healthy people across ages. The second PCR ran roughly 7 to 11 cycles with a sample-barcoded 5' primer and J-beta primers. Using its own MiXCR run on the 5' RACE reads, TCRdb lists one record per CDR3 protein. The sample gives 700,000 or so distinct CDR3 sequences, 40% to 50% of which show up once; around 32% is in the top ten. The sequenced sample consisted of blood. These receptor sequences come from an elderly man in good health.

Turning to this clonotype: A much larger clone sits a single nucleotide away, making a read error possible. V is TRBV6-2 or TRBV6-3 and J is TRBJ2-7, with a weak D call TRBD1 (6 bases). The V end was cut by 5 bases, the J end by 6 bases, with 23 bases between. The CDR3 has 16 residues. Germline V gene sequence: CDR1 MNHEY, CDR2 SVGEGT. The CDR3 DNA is TGTGCCAGCAGTCACGGTCCGCAGGGACAAACGGGCGAGCAGTACTTC. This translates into CASSHGPQGQTGEQYF.

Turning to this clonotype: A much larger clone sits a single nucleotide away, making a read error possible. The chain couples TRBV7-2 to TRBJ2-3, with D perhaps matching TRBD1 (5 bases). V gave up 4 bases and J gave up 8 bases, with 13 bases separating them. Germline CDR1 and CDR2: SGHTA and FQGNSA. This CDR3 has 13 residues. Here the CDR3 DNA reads TGTGCCAGCAGCTCATCCGGGCAGGGTACGCAGTATTTT. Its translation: CASSSSGQGTQYF.

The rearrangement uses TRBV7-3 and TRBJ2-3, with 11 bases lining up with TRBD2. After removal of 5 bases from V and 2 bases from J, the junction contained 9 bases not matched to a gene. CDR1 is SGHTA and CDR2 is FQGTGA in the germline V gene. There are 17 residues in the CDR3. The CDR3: CASSTGLAGVNTDTQYF. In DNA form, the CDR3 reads TGTGCCAGCAGCACCGGACTAGCGGGCGTCAACACAGATACGCAGTATTTT.

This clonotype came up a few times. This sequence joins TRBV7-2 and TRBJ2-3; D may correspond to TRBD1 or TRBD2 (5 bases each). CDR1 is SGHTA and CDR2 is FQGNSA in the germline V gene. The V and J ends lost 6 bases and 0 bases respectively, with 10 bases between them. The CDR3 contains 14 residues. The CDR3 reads CASRGDPSTDTQYF. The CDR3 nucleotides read TGTGCCAGCAGGGGGGACCCTAGCACAGATACGCAGTATTTT.

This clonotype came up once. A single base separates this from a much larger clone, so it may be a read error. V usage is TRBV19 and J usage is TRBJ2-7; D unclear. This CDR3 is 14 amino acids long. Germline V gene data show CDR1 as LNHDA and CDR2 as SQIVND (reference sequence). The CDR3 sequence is CASSMAQNSYERYF. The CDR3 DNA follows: TGTGCCAGTAGTATGGCGCAGAACTCCTACGAGCGGTACTTC.

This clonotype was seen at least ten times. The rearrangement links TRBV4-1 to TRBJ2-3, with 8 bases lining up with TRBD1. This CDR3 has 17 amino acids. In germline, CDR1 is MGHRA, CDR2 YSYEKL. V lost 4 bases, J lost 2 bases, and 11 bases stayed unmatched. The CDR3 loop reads CASSPNKGTGITDTQYF. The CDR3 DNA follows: TGCGCCAGCAGCCCCAACAAAGGGACAGGTATCACAGATACGCAGTATTTT.

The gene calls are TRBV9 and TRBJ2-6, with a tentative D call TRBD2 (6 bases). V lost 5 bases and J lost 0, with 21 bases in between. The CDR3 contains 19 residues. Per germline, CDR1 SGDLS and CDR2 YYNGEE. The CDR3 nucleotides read TGTGCCAGCAGTCCACTACGCGCTGGCGGGAACTCTGGGGCCAACGTCCTGACTTTC. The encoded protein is CASSPLRAGGNSGANVLTF.

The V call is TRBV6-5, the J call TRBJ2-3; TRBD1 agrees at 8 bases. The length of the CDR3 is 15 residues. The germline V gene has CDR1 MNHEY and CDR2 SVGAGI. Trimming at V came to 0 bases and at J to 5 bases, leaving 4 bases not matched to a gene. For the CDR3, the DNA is TGTGCCAGCAGTTACTCGGACAGGGCGATAGATACGCAGTATTTT. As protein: CASSYSDRAIDTQYF.

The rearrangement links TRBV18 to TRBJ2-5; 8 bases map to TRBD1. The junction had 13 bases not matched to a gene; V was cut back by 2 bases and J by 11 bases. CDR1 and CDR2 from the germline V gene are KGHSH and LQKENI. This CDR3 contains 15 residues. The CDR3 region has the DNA TGTGCCAGCTCACCAACGGGAAAGACAGGGGATGAGCAGTACTTC. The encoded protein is CASSPTGKTGDEQYF.

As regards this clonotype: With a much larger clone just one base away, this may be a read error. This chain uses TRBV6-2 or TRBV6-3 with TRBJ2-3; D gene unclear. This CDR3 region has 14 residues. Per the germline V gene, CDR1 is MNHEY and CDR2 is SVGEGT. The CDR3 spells CAGSLGSSTDTQYF. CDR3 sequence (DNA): TGTGCCGGCAGCTTAGGAAGTAGCACAGATACGCAGTATTTT.

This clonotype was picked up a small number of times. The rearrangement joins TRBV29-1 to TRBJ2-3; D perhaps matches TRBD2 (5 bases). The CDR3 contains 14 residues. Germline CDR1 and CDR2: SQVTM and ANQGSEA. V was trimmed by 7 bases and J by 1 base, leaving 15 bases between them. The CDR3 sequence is CSALSGLGTDTQYF. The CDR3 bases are TGCAGCGCTCTATCTGGACTTGGCACAGATACGCAGTATTTT.

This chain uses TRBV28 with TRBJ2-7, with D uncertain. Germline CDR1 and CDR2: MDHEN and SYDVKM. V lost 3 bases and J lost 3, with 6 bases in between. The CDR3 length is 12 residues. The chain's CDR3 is CASSLFGYEQYF. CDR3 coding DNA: TGTGCCAGCAGTTTGTTTGGCTACGAGCAGTACTTC. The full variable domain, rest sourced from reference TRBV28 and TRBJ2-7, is DVKVTQSSRYLVKRTGEKVFLECVQDMDHENMFWYRQDPGLGLRLIYFSYDVKMKEKGDIPEGYSVSREKKERFSLILESASTNQTSMYLCASSLFGYEQYFGPGTRLTVT.

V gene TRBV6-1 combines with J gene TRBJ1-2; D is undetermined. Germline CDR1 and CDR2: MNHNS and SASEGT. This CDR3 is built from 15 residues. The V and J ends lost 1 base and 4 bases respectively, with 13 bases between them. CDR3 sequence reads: CASSEEEPVSYGYTF. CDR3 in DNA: TGTGCCAGCAGTGAAGAGGAACCTGTGTCCTATGGCTACACCTTC.

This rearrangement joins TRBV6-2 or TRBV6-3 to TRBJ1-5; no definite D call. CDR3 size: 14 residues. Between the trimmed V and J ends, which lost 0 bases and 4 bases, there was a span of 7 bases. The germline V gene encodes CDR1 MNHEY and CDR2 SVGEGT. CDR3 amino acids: CASSYSRGNQPQHF. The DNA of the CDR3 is TGTGCCAGCAGTTACTCGAGAGGTAATCAGCCCCAGCATTTT.

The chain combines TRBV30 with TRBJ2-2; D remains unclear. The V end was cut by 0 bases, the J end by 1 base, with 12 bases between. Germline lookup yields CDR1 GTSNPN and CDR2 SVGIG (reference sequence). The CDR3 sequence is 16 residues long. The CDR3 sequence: CAWSVLGILNTGELFF. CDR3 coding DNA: TGTGCCTGGAGTGTACTTGGTATTCTGAACACCGGGGAGCTGTTTTTT.

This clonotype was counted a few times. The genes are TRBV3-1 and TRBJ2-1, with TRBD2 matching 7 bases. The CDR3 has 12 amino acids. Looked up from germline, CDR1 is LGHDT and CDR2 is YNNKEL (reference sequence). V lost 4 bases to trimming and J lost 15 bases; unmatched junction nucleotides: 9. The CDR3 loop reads CASSPRTSYPFF. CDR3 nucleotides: TGTGCCAGCAGCCCCCGGACTAGTTATCCGTTCTTC.

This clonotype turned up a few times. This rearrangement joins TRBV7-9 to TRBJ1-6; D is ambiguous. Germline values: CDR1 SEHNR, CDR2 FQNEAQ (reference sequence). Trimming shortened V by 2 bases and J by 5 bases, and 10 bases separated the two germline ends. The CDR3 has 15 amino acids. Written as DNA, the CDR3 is TGTGCCAGCAGCTTACCCGGAACGAATAATTCACCCCTCCACTTT. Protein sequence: CASSLPGTNNSPLHF.

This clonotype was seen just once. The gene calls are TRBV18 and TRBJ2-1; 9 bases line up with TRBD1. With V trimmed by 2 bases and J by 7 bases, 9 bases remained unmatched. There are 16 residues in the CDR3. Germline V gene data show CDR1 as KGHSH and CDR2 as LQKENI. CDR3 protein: CASSPLGDRVRNEQFF. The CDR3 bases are TGTGCCAGCTCACCATTGGGGGACAGGGTGAGGAATGAGCAGTTCTTC.

The CDR3 loop is CASSYTRPFF. In nucleotides, the CDR3 is TGTGCCAGCAGCTATACCCGGCCGTTCTTC. The V call is TRBV6-6, the J call TRBJ2-1; no definite D call. Germline V gene sequence: CDR1 MNHNY, CDR2 SVGAGI (reference sequence). The germline V and J ends were trimmed by 6 bases and 15 bases, with 12 bases remaining between them. CDR3 size: 10 residues.

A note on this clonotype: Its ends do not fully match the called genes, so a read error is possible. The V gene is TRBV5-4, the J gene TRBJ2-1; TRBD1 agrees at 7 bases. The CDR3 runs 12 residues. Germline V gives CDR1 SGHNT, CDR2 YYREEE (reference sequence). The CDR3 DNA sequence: TGTGCCAGCAACTTGGACAGGAATGAGCAGTTCTTC. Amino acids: CASNLDRNEQFF.

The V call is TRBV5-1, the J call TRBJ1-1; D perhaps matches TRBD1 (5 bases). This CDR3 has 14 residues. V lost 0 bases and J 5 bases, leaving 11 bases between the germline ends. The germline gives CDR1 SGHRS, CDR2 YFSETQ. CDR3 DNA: TGCGCCAGCAGCTTGGCCGCAGGGAAGACTGAAGCTTTCTTT. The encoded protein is CASSLAAGKTEAFF.

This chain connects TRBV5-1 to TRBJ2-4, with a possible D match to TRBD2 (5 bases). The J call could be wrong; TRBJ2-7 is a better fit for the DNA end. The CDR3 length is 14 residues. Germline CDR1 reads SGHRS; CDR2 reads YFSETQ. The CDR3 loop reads CASGAVRALYEQYF. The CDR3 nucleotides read TGCGCCAGCGGTGCTGTGCGGGCCCTCTACGAGCAGTACTTC.

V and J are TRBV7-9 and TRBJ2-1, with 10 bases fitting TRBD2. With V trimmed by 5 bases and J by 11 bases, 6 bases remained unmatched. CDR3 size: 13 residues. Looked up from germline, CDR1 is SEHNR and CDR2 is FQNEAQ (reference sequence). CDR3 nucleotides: TGTGCCAGCAGCCCTATACTAGCGGGGAAGCAGTTCTTC. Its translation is CASSPILAGKQFF.

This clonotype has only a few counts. The CDR3 is CASSYSSYSLSYNEQFF. As DNA, the CDR3 is TGTGCCAGCAGTTACTCATCATACTCCCTCTCCTACAATGAGCAGTTCTTC. The chain recombines TRBV6-2 or TRBV6-3 with TRBJ2-1; D uncertain. The germline CDR1 and CDR2 sequences are MNHEY and SVGEGT. V lost 0 bases to trimming and J lost 0 bases, with 12 bases between them. There are 17 residues in the CDR3.

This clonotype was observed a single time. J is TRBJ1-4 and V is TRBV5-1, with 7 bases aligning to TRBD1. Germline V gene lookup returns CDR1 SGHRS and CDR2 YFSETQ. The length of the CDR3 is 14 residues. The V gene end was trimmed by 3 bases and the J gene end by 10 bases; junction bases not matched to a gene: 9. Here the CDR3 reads CASSSGTEKRKLFF. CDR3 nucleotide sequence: TGCGCCAGCAGCTCCGGGACAGAAAAGCGAAAACTGTTTTTT.

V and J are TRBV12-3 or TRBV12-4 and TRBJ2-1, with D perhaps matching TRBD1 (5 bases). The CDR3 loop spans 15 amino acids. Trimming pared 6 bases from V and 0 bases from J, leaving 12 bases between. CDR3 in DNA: TGTGCCAGCAGCCCAGGGAAAAGCTCCTACAATGAGCAGTTCTTC. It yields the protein CASSPGKSSYNEQFF.

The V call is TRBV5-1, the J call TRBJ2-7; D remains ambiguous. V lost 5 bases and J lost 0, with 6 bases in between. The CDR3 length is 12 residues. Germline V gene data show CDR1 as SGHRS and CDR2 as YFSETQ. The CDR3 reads CASRAISYEQYF. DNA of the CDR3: TGCGCCAGCAGGGCTATCTCCTACGAGCAGTACTTC.

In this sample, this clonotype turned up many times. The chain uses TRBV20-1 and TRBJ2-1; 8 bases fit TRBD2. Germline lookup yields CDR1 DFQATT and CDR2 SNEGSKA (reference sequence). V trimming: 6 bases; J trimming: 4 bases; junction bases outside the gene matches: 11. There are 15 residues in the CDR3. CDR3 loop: CSALVLGLVYNEQFF. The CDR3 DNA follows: TGCAGTGCCCTCGTACTGGGACTAGTATACAATGAGCAGTTCTTC.

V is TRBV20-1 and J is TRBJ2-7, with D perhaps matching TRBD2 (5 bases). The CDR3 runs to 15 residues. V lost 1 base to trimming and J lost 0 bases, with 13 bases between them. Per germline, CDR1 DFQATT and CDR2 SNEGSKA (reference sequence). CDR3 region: CSARGVGLDSYEQYF. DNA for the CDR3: TGCAGTGCTAGAGGGGTCGGACTGGACTCCTACGAGCAGTACTTC.

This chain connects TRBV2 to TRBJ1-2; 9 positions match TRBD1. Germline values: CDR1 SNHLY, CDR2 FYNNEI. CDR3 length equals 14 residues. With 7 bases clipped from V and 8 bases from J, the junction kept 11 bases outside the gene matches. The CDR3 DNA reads TGTGCCAGCAAGGAAACAGGGGGCTTTGGCGGCTACACCTTC. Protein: CASKETGGFGGYTF.

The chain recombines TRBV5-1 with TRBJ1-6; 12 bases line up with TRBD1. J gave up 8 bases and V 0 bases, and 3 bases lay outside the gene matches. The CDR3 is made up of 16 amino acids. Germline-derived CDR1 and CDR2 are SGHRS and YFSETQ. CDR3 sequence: CASSLEGTGGYSPLHF. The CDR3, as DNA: TGCGCCAGCAGCTTGGAAGGGACAGGGGGCTATTCACCCCTCCACTTT.